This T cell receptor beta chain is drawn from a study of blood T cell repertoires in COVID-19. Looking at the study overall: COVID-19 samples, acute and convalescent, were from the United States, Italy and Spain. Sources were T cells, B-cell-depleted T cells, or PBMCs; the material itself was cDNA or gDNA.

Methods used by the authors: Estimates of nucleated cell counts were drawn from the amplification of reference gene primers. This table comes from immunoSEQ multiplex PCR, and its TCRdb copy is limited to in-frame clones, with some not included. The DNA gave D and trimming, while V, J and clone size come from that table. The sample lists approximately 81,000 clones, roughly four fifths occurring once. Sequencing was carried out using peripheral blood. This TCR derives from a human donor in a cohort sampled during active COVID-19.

CDR3 coding DNA: TGTGCCAGCAGGCGGGGGAGCTGGAATTCACCCCTCCACTTT. Its protein product is CASRRGSWNSPLHF. The chain has TRBV7-3 and TRBJ1-6; D perhaps matches TRBD1 (5 bases). This CDR3 has 14 amino acids. Deletions cut 6 bases from V and 7 bases from J, with 13 bases between. Germline values: CDR1 SGHTA, CDR2 FQGTGA.